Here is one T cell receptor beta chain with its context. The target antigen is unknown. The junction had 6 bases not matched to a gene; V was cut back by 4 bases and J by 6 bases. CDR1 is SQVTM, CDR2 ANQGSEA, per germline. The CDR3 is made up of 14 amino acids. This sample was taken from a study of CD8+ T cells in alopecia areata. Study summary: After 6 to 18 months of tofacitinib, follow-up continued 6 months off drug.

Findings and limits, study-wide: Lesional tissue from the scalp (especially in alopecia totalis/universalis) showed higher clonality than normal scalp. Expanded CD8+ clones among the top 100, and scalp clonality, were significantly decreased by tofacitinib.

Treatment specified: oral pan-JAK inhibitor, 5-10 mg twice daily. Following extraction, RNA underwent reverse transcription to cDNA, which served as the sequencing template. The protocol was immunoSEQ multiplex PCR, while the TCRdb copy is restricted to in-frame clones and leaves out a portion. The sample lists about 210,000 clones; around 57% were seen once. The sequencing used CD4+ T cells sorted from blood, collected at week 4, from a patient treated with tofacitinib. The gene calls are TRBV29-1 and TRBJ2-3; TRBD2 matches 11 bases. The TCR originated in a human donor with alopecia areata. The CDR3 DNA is TGCAGCGTTGGCACTAGCGGGGGAGTGGATACGCAGTATTTT. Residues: CSVGTSGGVDTQYF.